Below are 29 T cell receptor beta chains sequenced from a single sample in a study of T cell changes during pregnancy in multiple sclerosis. Generated by immunoSEQ multiplex PCR, the TCRdb table keeps only in-frame clones and is missing some. The sample shows under 75,000 clones, about 90% of them seen only once. The specimen was CD4+ T cells from peripheral blood mononuclear cells, collected after pregnancy. These receptors all stem from a female donor with multiple sclerosis, enrolled in a pregnancy study.

The chain carries TRBV2 and TRBJ2-1; possibly TRBD2 for D (5 bases). Between the trimmed V and J ends, which lost 8 bases and 5 bases, there was a span of 19 bases. The germline gives CDR1 SNHLY, CDR2 FYNNEI. This CDR3 contains 15 residues. The CDR3 spells CASGRSPTRDNEQFF. The CDR3 nucleotides are TGTGCCAGCGGTAGAAGCCCCACGAGGGACAATGAGCAGTTCTTC. The variable domain in full, completed from reference TRBV2 and TRBJ2-1, reads EPEVTQTPSHQVTQMGQEVILRCVPISNHLYFYWYRQILGQKVEFLVSFYNNEISEKSEIFDDQFSVERPDGSNFTLKIRSTKLEDSAMYFCASGRSPTRDNEQFFGPGTRLTVL.

V gene TRBV6-5 combines with J gene TRBJ1-6, with TRBD1 matching 10 bases. The V and J ends lost 2 bases and 9 bases, in that order; junction bases with no gene match: 1. CDR3 size: 14 residues. Per the germline V gene, CDR1 is MNHEY and CDR2 is SVGAGI. This CDR3 is CASSYGTGASPLHF. The CDR3 region has the DNA TGTGCCAGCAGTTACGGGACAGGGGCTTCACCCCTCCACTTT.

V is TRBV5-1 and J is TRBJ2-2, with 7 bases fitting TRBD1. CDR1 and CDR2 from the germline V gene are SGHRS and YFSETQ. The J segment lost 3 bases and the V segment lost 3 bases, leaving 5 bases of the junction unmatched. This CDR3 contains 15 residues. The CDR3 coding sequence is TGCGCCAGCAGCTACCGACAGGGTGACACCGGGGAGCTGTTTTTT. Translated: CASSYRQGDTGELFF.

J is TRBJ2-1 and V is TRBV30; D perhaps matches TRBD2 (6 bases). Per the germline V gene, CDR1 is GTSNPN and CDR2 is SVGIG (reference sequence). Between the trimmed V and J ends, which lost 2 bases and 9 bases, there was a span of 11 bases. The CDR3 runs to 12 residues. CDR3 nucleotides: TGTGCCTGGAGTTTACTAGCCATTGAGCAGTTCTTC. This codes for CAWSLLAIEQFF.

This sequence joins TRBV6-1 and TRBJ1-3, with D possibly matching TRBD1 (6 bases). Per germline, CDR1 MNHNS and CDR2 SASEGT. The CDR3 contains 17 residues. Trimming left V 0 bases short and J 3 bases short, with 15 bases between. In DNA, the CDR3 is TGTGCCAGCAGTGAAGCGCGGGGGGGCGTCGTTGGAAACACCATATATTTT. This sequence encodes CASSEARGGVVGNTIYF.

The chain couples TRBV6-4 to TRBJ2-7; a weak D match, TRBD2 (6 bases). Per the germline V gene, CDR1 is MRHNA and CDR2 is SNTAGT. This CDR3 has 13 residues. Trimming removed 8 bases from V and 4 bases from J, with 15 bases in between. CDR3 residues: CASDTPGDYEQYF. CDR3 coding DNA: TGTGCCAGCGATACACCGGGGGATTACGAGCAGTACTTC.

The chain links TRBV2 to TRBJ2-3; 9 bases are shared with TRBD2. Germline V gene lookup returns CDR1 SNHLY and CDR2 FYNNEI. The CDR3 totals 16 residues. The J segment lost 4 bases and the V segment lost 4 bases, leaving 9 bases of the junction unmatched. CDR3 nucleotides: TGTGCCAGCAGTGCCAGGGTACTAGCGGGCCCAGATACGCAGTATTTT. Translation: CASSARVLAGPDTQYF.

The rearrangement uses TRBV19 and TRBJ1-2, with 9 bases fitting TRBD1. The CDR3 contains 15 residues. V gave up 4 bases and J gave up 6 bases; unmatched junction bases: 9. The germline gives CDR1 LNHDA, CDR2 SQIVND (reference sequence). The CDR3 region has the DNA TGTGCCAGTAGTAGCCCCCGGGACAGGGCTGATGGCTACACCTTC. This sequence encodes CASSSPRDRADGYTF.

The chain uses TRBV15 and TRBJ1-5, with a weak D call TRBD1 (5 bases). This CDR3 has 15 residues. Germline CDR1 reads LNHNV; CDR2 reads YYDKDF (reference sequence). V lost 1 base, J lost 1 base, and 8 bases lay in between. CDR3 loop: CATSRVRQSNQPQHF. The CDR3, as DNA: TGTGCCACCAGCAGAGTTAGACAGAGCAATCAGCCCCAGCATTTT.

The V call is TRBV29-1, the J call TRBJ1-2; possibly TRBD1 for D (6 bases). Germline V gene data show CDR1 as SQVTM and CDR2 as ANQGSEA. V was shortened by 5 bases and J by 6 bases, with 10 bases between the two germline ends. The CDR3 totals 11 residues. The CDR3 reads CSVYRVNGYTF. The CDR3 bases are TGCAGCGTTTACAGGGTCAATGGCTACACCTTC.

The chain carries TRBV4-2 and TRBJ1-1; possibly TRBD1 for D (5 bases). With 4 bases removed from V and 2 bases from J, the gap between germline ends came to 8 bases. The CDR3 covers 13 residues. Per the germline V gene, CDR1 is LGHNA and CDR2 is YNFKEQ. The CDR3 is CASSLDSNTEAFF. CDR3 sequence (DNA): TGTGCCAGCAGCCTCGACAGTAACACTGAAGCTTTCTTT.

The CDR3 is CATSRDPGNQPQHF. The CDR3 bases are TGTGCCACCAGCAGAGATCCAGGCAATCAGCCCCAGCATTTT. The chain links TRBV15 to TRBJ1-5; D uncertain. Germline CDR1 LNHNV, CDR2 YYDKDF (reference sequence). V was clipped by 0 bases and J by 2 bases, with 5 bases between them. The CDR3 spans 14 residues.

This sequence joins TRBV28 and TRBJ1-2; a possible D gene is TRBD1 (6 bases). V lost 3 bases and J lost 4, with 18 bases in between. The CDR3 covers 16 residues. Germline CDR1 is MDHEN and CDR2 is SYDVKM. The CDR3 loop reads CASSLPLTGWSYGYTF. The DNA for the CDR3 is TGTGCCAGCAGTTTGCCTCTTACAGGGTGGAGCTATGGCTACACCTTC.

The J gene is TRBJ2-1, the V gene TRBV4-1; TRBD2 aligns across 9 bases. V lost 1 base to trimming and J lost 9 bases; unmatched junction nucleotides: 7. The CDR3 loop spans 15 amino acids. Germline values: CDR1 MGHRA, CDR2 YSYEKL. The CDR3 DNA sequence: TGCGCCAGCAGCCAAGGGGGACTAGCTCTAGGTGAGCAGTTCTTC. It yields the protein CASSQGGLALGEQFF.

V is TRBV5-6 and J is TRBJ2-5; D perhaps matches TRBD2 (6 bases). The CDR3 has 13 residues. V shed 4 bases and J shed 6 bases, with 13 bases lying between them. Per germline, CDR1 SGHDT and CDR2 YYEEEE. CDR3 bases: TGTGCCAGCAGCCCCCGGAGGGGACAGACCCAGTACTTC. It yields the protein CASSPRRGQTQYF. Full variable domain (rest looked up from reference TRBV5-6 and TRBJ2-5): DAGVTQSPTHLIKTRGQQVTLRCSPKSGHDTVSWYQQALGQGPQFIFQYYEEEERQRGNFPDRFSGHQFPNYSSELNVNALLLGDSALYLCASSPRRGQTQYFGPGTRLLVL.

This clone was seen only a few times. This rearrangement joins TRBV4-2 to TRBJ2-1; 13 bases agree with TRBD2. The CDR3 sequence is 15 residues long. Per germline, CDR1 LGHNA and CDR2 YNFKEQ. V was clipped by 8 bases and J by 10 bases; unmatched bases: 11. The CDR3, as DNA: TGTGCCAGCCGTGGGACTAGCGGGACCCTACAGGAGCAGTTCTTC. Translating it yields CASRGTSGTLQEQFF.

The chain carries TRBV6-1 and TRBJ2-3, with a tentative D call TRBD1 (5 bases). CDR1 MNHNS and CDR2 SASEGT come from the germline V gene. V lost 4 bases and J lost 4, with 9 bases in between. CDR3 length: 13 residues. The CDR3 DNA sequence: TGTGCCAGCAGTGCTTGGGGCGCAGATACGCAGTATTTT. As protein: CASSAWGADTQYF.

This sequence joins TRBV9 and TRBJ2-2; TRBD1 aligns across 9 bases. CDR3 size: 15 residues. CDR1 SGDLS and CDR2 YYNGEE come from the germline V gene. Trimming took 3 bases from V and 3 from J; bases not matched to a gene: 3. The CDR3 bases are TGTGCCAGCAGCGGACGGGACAGGGACACCGGGGAGCTGTTTTTT. Residues: CASSGRDRDTGELFF.

The CDR3 loop is CASSSGTDNSPLHF. CDR3 in DNA: TGTGCCAGTAGCTCCGGGACAGATAATTCACCCCTCCACTTT. The genes are TRBV19 and TRBJ1-6, with 7 bases that match TRBD1. This CDR3 is built from 14 residues. With V trimmed by 6 bases and J by 5 bases, 4 bases remained unmatched. The germline gives CDR1 LNHDA, CDR2 SQIVND (reference sequence).

The V call is TRBV30, the J call TRBJ1-2, with 8 bases matching TRBD1. This CDR3 is 11 amino acids long. Germline V gene sequence: CDR1 GTSNPN, CDR2 SVGIG (reference sequence). The ends lost 7 bases at V and 6 bases at J; junction bases unmatched: 4. The CDR3 loop is CASWTGHGYTF. CDR3 in DNA: TGTGCCTCTTGGACAGGGCATGGCTACACCTTC.

The V call is TRBV23-1, the J call TRBJ2-3; D is unresolved. TRBV23-1 is annotated as an ORF whose role is uncertain. The CDR3 loop spans 14 amino acids. V was shortened by 0 bases and J by 4 bases, with 8 bases between the two germline ends. CDR3 DNA sequence: TGCGCCAGCAGTCAATCGTACCAGGCAGATACGCAGTATTTT. Protein product: CASSQSYQADTQYF.

The genes are TRBV7-9 and TRBJ1-2; 7 bases agree with TRBD1. CDR1 is SEHNR and CDR2 is FQNEAQ in the germline V gene (reference sequence). V lost 5 bases to trimming and J lost 2 bases; unmatched junction nucleotides: 5. The CDR3 runs 14 residues. The CDR3 sequence is CASSTLTGNYGYTF. DNA for the CDR3: TGTGCCAGCAGCACGTTGACAGGGAACTATGGCTACACCTTC.

The rearrangement uses TRBV19 and TRBJ1-1; 7 bases are a match to TRBD1. This CDR3 comprises 17 residues. Germline V gene sequence: CDR1 LNHDA, CDR2 SQIVND (reference sequence). The junction had 12 bases not matched to a gene; V was cut back by 5 bases and J by 0 bases. For the CDR3, the DNA is TGTGCCAGTAGTTCTTCACAGGGGCGCGGGGTGAACACTGAAGCTTTCTTT. Translation: CASSSSQGRGVNTEAFF. Combining the CDR3 with reference TRBV19 and TRBJ1-1 gives the whole variable domain DGGITQSPKYLFRKEGQNVTLSCEQNLNHDAMYWYRQDPGQGLRLIYYSQIVNDFQKGDIAEGYSVSREKKESFPLTVTSAQKNPTAFYLCASSSSQGRGVNTEAFFGQGTRLTVV.

The V call is TRBV11-2, the J call TRBJ1-1; possibly TRBD1 for D (6 bases). There are 12 residues in the CDR3. Germline CDR1 and CDR2: SGHAT and FQNNGV. V lost 7 bases to trimming and J lost 7 bases, with 13 bases between them. In DNA form, the CDR3 reads TGTGCCAGCACCACAAACAGGGTTGAAGCTTTCTTT. Protein product: CASTTNRVEAFF.

The V call is TRBV28, the J call TRBJ1-6; D is undetermined. Germline CDR1 reads MDHEN; CDR2 reads SYDVKM. Deletions cut 6 bases from V and 9 bases from J, with 18 bases between. The CDR3 is 15 amino acids. CDR3: CASSPTRLTSSPLHF. CDR3 sequence (DNA): TGTGCCAGCAGCCCCACAAGGTTGACTTCTTCACCCCTCCACTTT.

This chain connects TRBV5-8 to TRBJ1-1; 7 bases line up with TRBD1. The CDR3 extends over 15 amino acids. Germline V CDR1 and CDR2: SGHTS, YDEGEE. With 4 bases clipped from V and 4 bases from J, the junction kept 10 bases outside the gene matches. CDR3 in amino acids: CASSLGITGATEAFF. The DNA of the CDR3 is TGTGCCAGCAGCCTGGGGATTACAGGGGCCACTGAAGCTTTCTTT.

The chain links TRBV6-6 to TRBJ1-1; 7 positions match TRBD1. CDR1 is MNHNY, CDR2 SVGAGI, per germline (reference sequence). Losses at the gene ends were 5 bases for V and 5 bases for J; bases not matched to a gene: 8. The CDR3 totals 14 residues. CDR3 DNA: TGTGCCAGCAGTCTGGACAGGAGGGGAACTGAAGCTTTCTTT. Translating gives CASSLDRRGTEAFF.

This chain connects TRBV30 to TRBJ2-3; TRBD2 agrees at 9 bases. Germline V gene lookup returns CDR1 GTSNPN and CDR2 SVGIG (reference sequence). Trimming removed 4 bases from V and 3 bases from J; junction bases left unmatched: 5. This CDR3 spans 14 amino acids. The CDR3: CAWKGLAGTDTQYF. The CDR3 nucleotides read TGTGCCTGGAAAGGTCTAGCGGGAACAGATACGCAGTATTTT.

The chain employs TRBV28 and TRBJ1-5; the D gene is possibly TRBD1 (6 bases). The CDR3 contains 15 residues. The germline CDR1 and CDR2 sequences are MDHEN and SYDVKM. V was pared by 7 bases and J by 11 bases, with 24 bases between. CDR3 residues: CASTTLLGGGGSQHF. The CDR3 DNA sequence: TGTGCCAGCACCACCCTCCTAGGGGGGGGAGGATCCCAGCATTTT.